This TCR beta chain was found in a study of blood T cell repertoires in COVID-19. TCRdb keeps only in-frame clones here, not all; method: immunoSEQ multiplex PCR. The sample includes some 30,000 clones, around 80% seen only once; the top ten take less than 15%. Germline CDR1 reads MGHDK; CDR2 reads SYGVNS. Trimming took 6 bases from V and 4 from J, leaving 15 bases between them. The CDR3 spans 14 residues. Source material: peripheral blood. V is TRBV25-1 and J is TRBJ1-1; D perhaps matches TRBD1 (6 bases). The source is a human donor in a cohort sampled during active COVID-19. CDR3 bases: TGTGCCAGCAGGGGACAACCTCGTAGCACTGAAGCTTTCTTT. Protein: CASRGQPRSTEAFF.